The 26 T cell receptor beta chains presented below share a single source sample, sequenced in a study of regulatory T cells in long-lasting Graves disease. Time point given: newly diagnosed GD, antithyroid drugs for less than 3 months. TCR sequences were obtained from RNA taken from PBMCs. Library construction for TCR beta used iRepertoire HTBI primers and Arm-PCR of CDR3 regions. MiXCR, run by TCRdb on the multiplex PCR reads, gives a single entry per CDR3 protein. The table lists about 560,000 distinct CDR3 sequences, 16% of them singletons. This sample was shared with a second study, whose subject was T cells in Graves' hyperthyroidism and ophthalmopathy.

Sequencing was performed on peripheral blood mononuclear cells (PBMCs), taken at new diagnosis, from a patient treated with antithyroid drugs. The receptors stem from a man aged 18 to 29 with Graves disease.

Only a few counts were recorded for this clonotype. V gene TRBV30 combines with J gene TRBJ2-5, with TRBD2 identical over 7 bases. The CDR3 covers 17 residues. The ends lost 6 bases at V and 6 bases at J; junction bases unmatched: 22. Germline assignment: CDR1 GTSNPN and CDR2 SVGIG (reference sequence). CDR3 protein: CACRALASGPLGQTQYF. The DNA of the CDR3 is TGTGCCTGCCGGGCCCTGGCTAGCGGACCGCTCGGTCAGACCCAGTACTTC.

This clonotype has at least ten counts. This chain links TRBV11-2 with TRBJ2-3; D ambiguous. Germline lookup yields CDR1 SGHAT and CDR2 FQNNGV. Trimming took 4 bases from V and 2 from J, leaving 10 bases between them. The CDR3 runs 14 residues. CDR3 residues: CASSSDRSTDTQYF. CDR3 nucleotide sequence: TGTGCCAGCAGCTCGGACCGATCCACAGATACGCAGTATTTT.

This clonotype occurred many times. The J gene is TRBJ2-1, the V gene TRBV10-3; 7 bases agree with TRBD2. The germline CDR1 and CDR2 sequences are ENHRY and SYGVKD. The ends lost 5 bases at V and 9 bases at J; junction bases unmatched: 16. The CDR3 extends over 16 amino acids. The CDR3 DNA follows: TGTGCCATCAGTTCCAGAACGGGCGGGAGAGGCGGTGAGCAGTTCTTC. The encoded protein is CAISSRTGGRGGEQFF.

This clonotype was seen just once. The chain uses TRBV7-2 and TRBJ2-1; 9 nucleotides match TRBD2. Germline loops: CDR1 SGHTA, CDR2 FQGNSA. V shed 5 bases and J 2 bases; nucleotides not matched to a gene: 7. The CDR3 covers 16 residues. Here the CDR3 reads CASSGGAGGPYNEQFF. The CDR3 DNA reads TGTGCCAGCAGCGGAGGGGCGGGAGGGCCCTACAATGAGCAGTTCTTC.

This clonotype has at least ten counts. One end of the junction does not line up with germline, which may come from a read error. The J gene is TRBJ1-5, the V gene TRBV6-5, with 9 bases that match TRBD1. CDR3 length equals 16 residues. The V gene's germline CDR1 is MNHEY and CDR2 SVGAGI. The CDR3 DNA reads TGTGCCAGCAGTTACACTCCGGGACAGGGCAATCTGCCCCAGCATTTT. It is translated as CASSYTPGQGNLPQHF.

The V and J genes are TRBV6-1 and TRBJ1-1; the D gene is possibly TRBD1 (5 bases). Germline lookup yields CDR1 MNHNS and CDR2 SASEGT. The CDR3 is 17 residues long. V was trimmed by 6 bases and J by 2 bases, leaving 22 bases between them. CDR3 protein: CASRPRGGTSLNTEAFF. The CDR3 DNA reads as TGTGCCAGCAGGCCCCGGGGTGGGACCTCTCTCAACACTGAAGCTTTCTTT.

In this sample, this clonotype turned up many times. The V gene is TRBV4-1, the J gene TRBJ2-7; a possible D gene is TRBD1 (5 bases). Germline V lookup: CDR1 MGHRA, CDR2 YSYEKL. V was clipped by 5 bases and J by 2 bases, with 16 bases between them. This CDR3 region has 15 residues. The CDR3 DNA is TGCGCCAGCAGCTACGGACATCCACTTCCCTACGAGCAGTACTTC. This gives the protein CASSYGHPLPYEQYF.

This clonotype appeared many times. The V gene is TRBV7-8, the J gene TRBJ2-1, with 13 bases lining up with TRBD2. V trimming: 4 bases; J trimming: 7 bases; junction bases outside the gene matches: 10. Germline loops: CDR1 SGHVS, CDR2 FQNEAQ. This CDR3 region has 17 residues. CDR3 nucleotides: TGTGCCAGCAGCTCTAACGCCGGGACTAGCGGGATGAATGAGCAGTTCTTC. This encodes CASSSNAGTSGMNEQFF.

The rearrangement links TRBV27 to TRBJ1-2, with 8 bases aligning to TRBD1. J lost 7 bases, V lost 4 bases, and 17 bases had no gene match. From germline, CDR1 is MNHEY and CDR2 SMNVEV (reference sequence). The CDR3 runs 17 residues. The DNA of the CDR3 is TGTGCCAGCAGTTCAGGTGGAAGGACAGGGTCGCTTGGTGGCTACACCTTC. This translates into CASSSGGRTGSLGGYTF.

This clonotype was seen many times. The CDR3, as DNA: TGTGCCAGCAGCTTAGCGCTAAGGACTGAAGCTTTCTTT. Its translation: CASSLALRTEAFF. This chain joins TRBV7-8 and TRBJ1-1; no reliable D call. The CDR3 is 13 residues long. V was cut by 0 bases and J by 5 bases, with 7 bases left in between. Germline loops: CDR1 SGHVS, CDR2 FQNEAQ.

This clonotype was detected a few times. This chain uses TRBV3-1 with TRBJ1-5; TRBD1 matches at 9 bases. The V segment lost 4 bases and the J segment 6 bases; nucleotides outside the gene matches: 7. This CDR3 spans 15 amino acids. CDR1 is LGHDT and CDR2 is YNNKEL in the germline V gene (reference sequence). CDR3 nucleotide sequence: TGTGCCAGCAGCCCATGGACAGGGGACGGTCAGCCCCAGCATTTT. Its protein product is CASSPWTGDGQPQHF.

This clonotype was detected ten times or more. The chain combines TRBV7-3 with TRBJ1-5; possibly TRBD1 for D (5 bases). CDR1 is SGHTA and CDR2 is FQGTGA in the germline V gene. V lost 3 bases and J lost 6, with 9 bases in between. The CDR3 is 13 amino acids. The CDR3 reads CASSLGRGQPQHF. The CDR3 DNA is TGTGCCAGCAGCTTGGGACGAGGTCAGCCCCAGCATTTT.

This clonotype was seen a few times. V and J are TRBV5-1 and TRBJ1-6, with a weak D call TRBD1 (5 bases). V was clipped by 5 bases and J by 6 bases, with 21 bases between them. CDR1 is SGHRS, CDR2 YFSETQ, per germline. There are 17 residues in the CDR3. CDR3: CASSFDPTRGANSPLHF. The CDR3 nucleotides are TGCGCCAGCAGTTTCGACCCTACGCGAGGGGCTAATTCACCCCTCCACTTT.

This clonotype came up a few times. The rearrangement joins TRBV28 to TRBJ2-7; 9 nucleotides line up with TRBD1. In germline, CDR1 is MDHEN, CDR2 SYDVKM. The CDR3 has 14 residues. V was pared by 4 bases and J by 4 bases, with 5 bases of the junction left unmatched. CDR3 residues: CASSSTGGRYEQYF. CDR3 DNA sequence: TGTGCCAGCAGTTCGACAGGGGGTCGGTACGAGCAGTACTTC.

The CDR3 protein is CSAKPGQGAKRTRTDTQYF. For the CDR3, the DNA is TGCAGTGCCAAACCGGGACAGGGGGCCAAGCGCACCCGCACAGATACGCAGTATTTT. V and J are TRBV20-1 and TRBJ2-3; 12 bases are a match to TRBD1. This CDR3 region has 19 residues. Germline values: CDR1 DFQATT, CDR2 SNEGSKA (reference sequence). Trimming at V came to 6 bases and at J to 1 base, leaving 17 bases not matched to a gene.

This clonotype was counted only a few times. The chain recombines TRBV12-3 or TRBV12-4 with TRBJ1-5; no definite D call. V lost 6 bases and J 9 bases, leaving 9 bases between the germline ends. The CDR3 contains 11 residues. CDR3 DNA: TGTGCCAGCAGCCAAGCGGGGCCCCAGCATTTT. This sequence encodes CASSQAGPQHF.

Many counts were recorded for this clonotype. The J gene is TRBJ2-7, the V gene TRBV20-1, with unresolved D. V shed 0 bases and J shed 7 bases, with 7 bases lying between them. CDR1 and CDR2 (germline): DFQATT, SNEGSKA (reference sequence). This CDR3 comprises 11 residues. CDR3 residues: CSARDRHEQYF. The CDR3 DNA reads as TGCAGTGCTAGAGATCGACATGAGCAGTACTTC.

Ten or more counts support this clonotype. The CDR3 bases are TGTGCCAGTTCGAGGAAAGGGACAGGGGCCTCTTTAGCAAATCAGCCCCAGCATTTT. Protein sequence: CASSRKGTGASLANQPQHF. V gene TRBV28 combines with J gene TRBJ1-5; 10 bases align to TRBD1. From germline, CDR1 is MDHEN and CDR2 SYDVKM. This CDR3 spans 19 amino acids. With 9 bases clipped from V and 4 bases from J, the junction kept 21 bases outside the gene matches.

This chain uses TRBV6-2 or TRBV6-3 with TRBJ2-7; D possibly corresponds to TRBD2 (6 bases). The CDR3 is 14 residues long. Germline V lookup: CDR1 MNHEY, CDR2 SVGEGT. The V end lost 6 bases, the J end lost 6 bases, and 18 bases lay between the germline ends. CDR3 loop: CASRPSGGLGEQYF. The DNA of the CDR3 is TGTGCCAGCAGACCCAGCGGAGGGCTAGGCGAGCAGTACTTC.

The gene calls are TRBV20-1 and TRBJ2-7; 15 bases are a match to TRBD2. CDR1 is DFQATT and CDR2 is SNEGSKA in the germline V gene (reference sequence). CDR3 length: 19 residues. The trim removed 6 bases at V and 5 bases at J, leaving 20 bases unmatched. In DNA form, the CDR3 reads TGCAGTGCCCAGGCAGGGGACAGGACTAGCGGGAGGGCCCGTAACGAGCAGTACTTC. Amino acid sequence: CSAQAGDRTSGRARNEQYF.

The table lists this clonotype with many counts. The genes are TRBV12-3 or TRBV12-4 and TRBJ2-5; tentative D call: TRBD2 (5 bases). V dropped 5 bases and J dropped 2 bases, with 12 bases sitting between them. This CDR3 spans 14 amino acids. In nucleotides, the CDR3 is TGTGCCAGCAGTGCCATTAGCGAACAAGAGACCCAGTACTTC. Its protein is CASSAISEQETQYF.

At least ten counts were recorded for this clonotype. The CDR3 DNA sequence: TGTGCCAGCACCCGGACAGGGGCCACCGGGGAGCTGTTTTTT. Amino acid sequence: CASTRTGATGELFF. The rearrangement uses TRBV12-3 or TRBV12-4 and TRBJ2-2; 9 bases line up with TRBD1. CDR3 length equals 14 residues. V lost 7 bases to trimming and J lost 4 bases; unmatched junction nucleotides: 4.

V and J are TRBV4-1 and TRBJ2-1; TRBD2 aligns across 7 bases. The trim removed 1 base at V and 4 bases at J, leaving 7 bases unmatched. The CDR3 length is 16 residues. Germline V gene data show CDR1 as MGHRA and CDR2 as YSYEKL. CDR3 DNA sequence: TGCGCCAGCAGCCAAGTGGGCCTAGCGGAATACAATGAGCAGTTCTTC. Translating it yields CASSQVGLAEYNEQFF.

The chain employs TRBV15 and TRBJ1-2; TRBD1 aligns across 9 bases. This CDR3 is 15 amino acids long. Trimming removed 4 bases from V and 2 bases from J; junction bases left unmatched: 5. From germline, CDR1 is LNHNV and CDR2 YYDKDF (reference sequence). As DNA, the CDR3 is TGTGCCACCAGCACCTGGGACAGGGAGAACTATGGCTACACCTTC. It is translated as CATSTWDRENYGYTF.

This clonotype appeared many times. The rearrangement links TRBV28 to TRBJ1-2; D unclear. This CDR3 comprises 15 residues. Trimming removed 4 bases from V and 4 bases from J, with 16 bases in between. Germline V lookup: CDR1 MDHEN, CDR2 SYDVKM. The DNA of the CDR3 is TGTGCCAGCAGTTCTCCCCGCGACGGGCTCTATGGCTACACCTTC. It is translated as CASSSPRDGLYGYTF.

This clonotype was observed at least ten times. This chain connects TRBV30 to TRBJ1-5; TRBD1 agrees at 8 bases. This CDR3 has 13 residues. The germline CDR1 and CDR2 sequences are GTSNPN and SVGIG (reference sequence). The ends lost 2 bases at V and 4 bases at J; junction bases unmatched: 1. CDR3 in amino acids: CAWSHRGNQPQHF. The CDR3 DNA follows: TGTGCCTGGAGTCACAGGGGGAATCAGCCCCAGCATTTT.